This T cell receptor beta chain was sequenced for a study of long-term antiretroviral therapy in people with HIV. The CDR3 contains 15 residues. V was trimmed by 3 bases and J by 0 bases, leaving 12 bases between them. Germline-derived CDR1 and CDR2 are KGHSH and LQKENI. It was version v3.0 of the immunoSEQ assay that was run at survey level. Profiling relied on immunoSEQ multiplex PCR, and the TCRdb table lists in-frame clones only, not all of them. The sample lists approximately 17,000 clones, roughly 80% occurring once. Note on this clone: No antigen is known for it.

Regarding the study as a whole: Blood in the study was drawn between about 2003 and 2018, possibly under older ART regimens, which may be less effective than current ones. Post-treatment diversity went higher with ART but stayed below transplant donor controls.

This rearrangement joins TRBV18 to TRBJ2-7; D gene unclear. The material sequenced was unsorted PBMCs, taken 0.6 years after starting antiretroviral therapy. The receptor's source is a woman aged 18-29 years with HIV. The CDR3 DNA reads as TGTGCCAGCTCACCTGAAACCATCACCTCCTACGAGCAGTACTTC. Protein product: CASSPETITSYEQYF.